A single sample is the source of the 13 T cell receptor beta chains below, sequenced in a study of blood T cells in healthy people across ages (dated by TCRdb to 2015 to 2017). Receptors were amplified or captured by 5' RACE. Sequenced using an Illumina HiSeq 2500. The second PCR ran for about 6 to 11 cycles and used a J-beta primer mix along with a sample-barcoded 5' primer. TCRdb reanalyzed the raw reads on its own, using fastp at Q25 for trimming and MiXCR for clone calling, and kept in-frame beta chains. Every distinct CDR3 protein forms one entry, paired with its most common genes and DNA. The sample table lists over 1.5 million distinct CDR3 sequences, about 49% of them with a count of one. Around 2.1% of the sample goes to the ten largest clones. Sequenced: blood. The receptor set was obtained from a woman aged 35 to 49 in good health.

This clonotype was observed once. The rearrangement links TRBV9 to TRBJ2-7, with a weak D call TRBD1 (7 bases). The better agreement between TRBJ2-5 and the DNA end casts doubt on the J call. This CDR3 region has 15 residues. Germline V gene lookup returns CDR1 SGDLS and CDR2 YYNGEE. The CDR3 nucleotides read TGTGCCAGCAACGGAGGAGGGGGCATGGGAGAGACCCAGTACTTC. Translating gives CASNGGGGMGETQYF.

This clonotype was found once. J is TRBJ2-7 and V is TRBV29-1, with D uncertain. V lost 0 bases and J 9 bases, leaving 18 bases between the germline ends. CDR3 length: 14 residues. Germline lookup yields CDR1 SQVTM and CDR2 ANQGSEA. CDR3 DNA sequence: TGCAGCGTTGAAGATGGGAAGGGCGGCAACGCGCAGTACTTC. Translated, it gives CSVEDGKGGNAQYF.

This rearrangement joins TRBV7-3 to TRBJ2-1, with 16 bases matching TRBD2. This CDR3 region has 18 residues. V lost 6 bases and J lost 5; bases outside the gene matches: 10. Per germline, CDR1 SGHTA and CDR2 FQGTGA. CDR3 nucleotides: TGTGCCAGCAGTTACAAGGGACTAGCGGGGGGGCAAGACAATGAGCAGTTCTTC. Translating it yields CASSYKGLAGGQDNEQFF.

This clonotype turned up a few times. The chain combines TRBV10-3 with TRBJ2-5, with D hard to call. This CDR3 has 16 amino acids. The V gene lost 3 bases and the J gene lost 5 bases, with 19 bases spanning the gap. Germline V gene data show CDR1 as ENHRY and CDR2 as SYGVKD. As DNA, the CDR3 is TGTGCCATCAGTGACCCTGGGAAAAGCAATGGGGAGACCCAGTACTTC. As protein: CAISDPGKSNGETQYF.

This chain joins TRBV29-1 and TRBJ1-2; D gene unclear. The germline V gene has CDR1 SQVTM and CDR2 ANQGSEA. V lost 5 bases and J 0 bases, leaving 13 bases between the germline ends. The length of the CDR3 is 14 residues. CDR3 amino acids: CSVPRRETNYGYTF. The CDR3, as DNA: TGCAGCGTTCCGAGACGGGAAACTAACTATGGCTACACCTTC.

This clonotype was detected a few times. The CDR3 nucleotides are TGTGCCAGCAGCTTTGGGGACAATCAGCCCCAGCATTTT. This codes for CASSFGDNQPQHF. The V call is TRBV7-9, the J call TRBJ1-5; D gene unclear. CDR1 and CDR2 (germline): SEHNR, FQNEAQ (reference sequence). The CDR3 contains 13 residues. V was shortened by 3 bases and J by 3 bases, with 6 bases between the two germline ends. Using reference TRBV7-9 and TRBJ1-5 for the parts outside the CDR3, the full variable domain is DTGVSQNPRHKITKRGQNVTFRCDPISEHNRLYWYRQTLGQGPEFLTYFQNEAQLEKSRLLSDRFSAERPKGSFSTLEIQRTEQGDSAMYLCASSFGDNQPQHFGDGTRLSIL.

This clonotype came up a few times. The chain employs TRBV7-9 and TRBJ2-5; either TRBD1 or TRBD2 may supply D (6 bases each). CDR1 and CDR2 (germline): SEHNR, FQNEAQ (reference sequence). V was trimmed by 4 bases and J by 5 bases, leaving 17 bases between them. The CDR3 is 15 amino acids. CDR3 amino acids: CASSSTIGGGETQYF. The CDR3 region has the DNA TGTGCCAGCAGCTCCACGATCGGGGGCGGGGAGACCCAGTACTTC.

The sample holds a few counts of this clonotype. V and J are TRBV4-3 and TRBJ2-1; D is perhaps TRBD1 or TRBD2 (6 bases each). CDR3 length: 18 amino acids. In germline, CDR1 is LGHNA, CDR2 YSLEER. Trimming cost V 4 bases and J 0 bases, with 19 bases left between them. The CDR3 loop is CASSLAPRGLLSYNEQFF. The CDR3 DNA is TGCGCCAGCAGCCTAGCCCCCCGGGGGCTACTCTCCTACAATGAGCAGTTCTTC.

This chain joins TRBV29-1 and TRBJ2-3; 12 bases align to TRBD2. The junction had 10 bases not matched to a gene; V was cut back by 2 bases and J by 4 bases. Germline lookup yields CDR1 SQVTM and CDR2 ANQGSEA. The CDR3 loop spans 17 amino acids. The CDR3 coding sequence is TGCAGCGTTGAAATGTGGGCTAGCGGGGGGGCCCCAGATACGCAGTATTTT. Residues: CSVEMWASGGAPDTQYF.

This clonotype was seen more than once but under ten times. The chain recombines TRBV25-1 with TRBJ2-5, with TRBD2 identical over 7 bases. CDR1 and CDR2 (germline): MGHDK, SYGVNS. V lost 3 bases, J lost 1 base, and 2 bases stayed unmatched. The CDR3 has 14 residues. As DNA, the CDR3 is TGTGCCAGCAGTGAGAGCGGGGCCCAAGAGACCCAGTACTTC. Residues: CASSESGAQETQYF.

This chain uses TRBV2 with TRBJ2-1, with D perhaps matching TRBD2 (5 bases). The CDR3 covers 12 residues. Trimming took off 0 bases at V and 12 bases at J, with 9 bases between the two ends. Germline V gives CDR1 SNHLY, CDR2 FYNNEI. The DNA for the CDR3 is TGTGCCAGCAGTGAAGCGTCCCGGGGGCAGTTCTTC. Its translation is CASSEASRGQFF.

This clonotype was detected a few times. This sequence joins TRBV2 and TRBJ2-3; D is unclear. The V gene's germline CDR1 is SNHLY and CDR2 FYNNEI. Trimming removed 2 bases from V and 5 bases from J, with 5 bases in between. The CDR3 is 12 amino acids. The CDR3 is CASSESLDTQYF. The CDR3 region has the DNA TGTGCCAGCAGTGAATCGTTAGATACGCAGTATTTT.

In regard to this clonotype: The junction differs from germline at one of its ends, possibly a read error. The chain combines TRBV15 with TRBJ1-4; the D is unclear. The CDR3 spans 14 residues. The germline V gene has CDR1 LNHNV and CDR2 YYDKDF (reference sequence). The CDR3 coding sequence is TGTGCCGCCAGCAGAGCTCAAGCCGGAGAAAAACTGTTTTTT. Protein: CAASRAQAGEKLFF.